The 7 T cell receptor beta chains listed next were all sequenced from one sample in a study of cytomegalovirus exposure and HLA in healthy donors. 60 Vbeta and 13 Jbeta primers were used in PCR. The repertoire was sequenced with immunoSEQ multiplex PCR; TCRdb's copy has only in-frame clones and lacks some. The sample has 100,000 or so clones, less than 65% seen once; the top ten hold approximately 6%. Sequenced input: PBMCs. These TCRs come from a woman aged 25 to 39 in good health and CMV-seronegative.

This clone was counted only a few times. The chain combines TRBV2 with TRBJ1-1; no firm D call. The CDR3 totals 17 residues. Germline V gene lookup returns CDR1 SNHLY and CDR2 FYNNEI. The V end was cut by 7 bases, the J end by 0 bases, with 21 bases between. The CDR3 loop is CASTPRLFGSMNTEAFF. The CDR3 DNA follows: TGTGCCAGCACCCCTAGACTCTTCGGGAGCATGAACACTGAAGCTTTCTTT.

This clone has just a few counts. This chain joins TRBV5-6 and TRBJ1-1; D gene uncertain. This CDR3 contains 12 residues. Germline V gene lookup returns CDR1 SGHDT and CDR2 YYEEEE. Trimming pared 4 bases from V and 5 bases from J, leaving 9 bases between. The CDR3 spells CASSLGRTEAFF. For the CDR3, the DNA is TGTGCCAGCAGCCTAGGGAGGACTGAAGCTTTCTTT.

The sample holds a few counts of this clone. This sequence joins TRBV5-1 and TRBJ1-1; D unresolved. The CDR3 runs to 13 residues. Trimming removed 1 base at V and 1 base at J, with 5 bases between. Germline-derived CDR1 and CDR2 are SGHRS and YFSETQ. CDR3 sequence reads: CASSLRWNTEAFF. The DNA of the CDR3 is TGCGCCAGCAGCTTGCGTTGGAACACTGAAGCTTTCTTT.

This chain uses TRBV7-2 with TRBJ1-5; D gene unclear. Looked up from germline, CDR1 is SGHTA and CDR2 is FQGNSA. The V gene lost 6 bases and the J gene lost 6 bases, with 15 bases spanning the gap. The CDR3 runs to 14 residues. CDR3 amino acids: CASRKAGDPQPQHF. In nucleotides, the CDR3 is TGTGCCAGCAGGAAAGCAGGCGATCCTCAGCCCCAGCATTTT.

This clone turned up a few times. The rearrangement joins TRBV29-1 to TRBJ2-7; 10 nucleotides align to TRBD1. This CDR3 is built from 14 residues. V lost 4 bases to trimming and J lost 3 bases; unmatched junction nucleotides: 6. The germline CDR1 and CDR2 sequences are SQVTM and ANQGSEA. The CDR3 here is CSVVMGTGVYEQYF. The DNA for the CDR3 is TGCAGCGTTGTTATGGGGACAGGGGTCTACGAGCAGTACTTC.

V is TRBV7-9 and J is TRBJ1-1; D might be TRBD1 (6 bases). With 5 bases removed from V and 6 bases from J, the gap between germline ends came to 13 bases. Germline CDR1 is SEHNR and CDR2 is FQNEAQ (reference sequence). The CDR3 is made up of 13 amino acids. This chain's CDR3 is CASSLTGLAEAFF. The CDR3 region has the DNA TGTGCCAGCAGCCTAACAGGGCTCGCTGAAGCTTTCTTT.

The V and J genes are TRBV29-1 and TRBJ1-2; D not certain. The V and J ends lost 4 bases and 1 base respectively, with 10 bases between them. Germline CDR1 reads SQVTM; CDR2 reads ANQGSEA. This CDR3 contains 13 residues. CDR3 in amino acids: CSVGHVGNYGYTF. The CDR3 DNA reads as TGCAGCGTTGGACATGTGGGTAACTATGGCTACACCTTC.